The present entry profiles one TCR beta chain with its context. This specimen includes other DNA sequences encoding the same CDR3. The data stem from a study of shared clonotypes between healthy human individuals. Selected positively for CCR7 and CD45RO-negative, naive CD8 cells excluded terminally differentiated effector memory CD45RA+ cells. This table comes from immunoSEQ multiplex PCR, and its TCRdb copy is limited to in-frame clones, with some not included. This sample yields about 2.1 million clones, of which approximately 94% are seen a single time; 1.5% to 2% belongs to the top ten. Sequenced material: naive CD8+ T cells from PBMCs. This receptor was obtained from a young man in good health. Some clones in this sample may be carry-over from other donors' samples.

This chain's CDR3 is CASSVVGVGYNEQFF. The CDR3, as DNA: TGTGCCAGCAGCGTAGTGGGGGTCGGATACAATGAGCAGTTCTTC. V and J are TRBV9 and TRBJ2-1; D tentatively reads TRBD1 or TRBD2 (5 bases each). CDR1 is SGDLS, CDR2 YYNGEE, per germline. This CDR3 is 15 amino acids long. The V gene lost 0 bases and the J gene lost 4 bases, with 11 bases spanning the gap.